This TCR beta chain was profiled in a study of T cells in Graves' hyperthyroidism and ophthalmopathy. Only a few counts were recorded for this clonotype. RNA transcripts provided the source from which TCR beta CDR3 regions were amplified. Researchers ran a first-round RT-PCR on the TCR CDR3 using the HTBI primer set. Each CDR3 protein gets one entry after TCRdb re-called the multiplex PCR reads with MiXCR. This sample carries about 500,000 distinct CDR3 sequences, roughly 15% of them seen once, and the ten largest clones take 25% to 35%. Looked up from germline, CDR1 is MNHEY and CDR2 is SMNVEV (reference sequence). The V gene lost 3 bases and the J gene lost 0 bases, with 6 bases spanning the gap. The CDR3 covers 14 residues.

This chain links TRBV27 with TRBJ2-1; D unresolved. The sequence was collected from a woman in her 30s with Graves' ophthalmopathy. The sample comprised blood. The CDR3 reads CASSLVTSYNEQFF. The CDR3 DNA sequence: TGTGCCAGCAGTTTGGTGACCTCCTACAATGAGCAGTTCTTC.